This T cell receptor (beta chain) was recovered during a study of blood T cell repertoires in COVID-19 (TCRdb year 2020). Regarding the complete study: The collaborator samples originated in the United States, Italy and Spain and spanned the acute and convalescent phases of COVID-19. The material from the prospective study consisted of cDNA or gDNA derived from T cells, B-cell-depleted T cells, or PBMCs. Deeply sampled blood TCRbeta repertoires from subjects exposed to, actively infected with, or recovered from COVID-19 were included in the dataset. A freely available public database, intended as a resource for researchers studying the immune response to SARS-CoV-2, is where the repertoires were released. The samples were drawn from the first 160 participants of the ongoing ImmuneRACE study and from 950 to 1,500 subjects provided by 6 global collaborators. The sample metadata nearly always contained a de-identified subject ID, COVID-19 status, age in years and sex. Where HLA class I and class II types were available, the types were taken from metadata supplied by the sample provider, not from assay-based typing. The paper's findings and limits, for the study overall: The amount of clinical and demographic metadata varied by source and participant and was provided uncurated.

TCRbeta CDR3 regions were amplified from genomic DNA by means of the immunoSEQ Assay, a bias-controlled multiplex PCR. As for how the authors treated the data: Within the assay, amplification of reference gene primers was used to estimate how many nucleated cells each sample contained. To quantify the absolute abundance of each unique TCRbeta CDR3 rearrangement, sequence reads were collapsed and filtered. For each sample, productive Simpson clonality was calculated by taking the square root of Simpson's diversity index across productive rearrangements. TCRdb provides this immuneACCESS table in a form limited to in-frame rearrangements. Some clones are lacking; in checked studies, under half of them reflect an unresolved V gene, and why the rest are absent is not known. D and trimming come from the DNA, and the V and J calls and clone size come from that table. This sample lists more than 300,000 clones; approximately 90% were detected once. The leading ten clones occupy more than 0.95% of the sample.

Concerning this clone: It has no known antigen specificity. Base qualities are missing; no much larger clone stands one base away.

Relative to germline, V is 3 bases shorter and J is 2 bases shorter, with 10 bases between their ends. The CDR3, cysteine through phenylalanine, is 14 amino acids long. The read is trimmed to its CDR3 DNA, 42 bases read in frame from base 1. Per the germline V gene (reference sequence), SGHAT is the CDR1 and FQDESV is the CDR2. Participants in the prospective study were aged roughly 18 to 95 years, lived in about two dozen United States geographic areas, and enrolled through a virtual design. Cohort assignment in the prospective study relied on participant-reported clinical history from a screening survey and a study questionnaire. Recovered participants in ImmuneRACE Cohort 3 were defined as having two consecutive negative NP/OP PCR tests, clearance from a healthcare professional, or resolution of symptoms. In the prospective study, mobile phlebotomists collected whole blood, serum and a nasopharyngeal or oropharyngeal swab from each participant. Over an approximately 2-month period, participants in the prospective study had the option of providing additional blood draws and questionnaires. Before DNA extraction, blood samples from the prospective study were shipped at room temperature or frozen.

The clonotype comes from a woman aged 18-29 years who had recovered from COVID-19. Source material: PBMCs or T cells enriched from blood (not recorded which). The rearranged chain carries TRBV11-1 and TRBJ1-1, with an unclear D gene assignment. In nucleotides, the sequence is TGTGCCAGCAGCTTTACAGCCAGCAACACTGAAGCTTTCTTT. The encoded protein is CASSFTASNTEAFF. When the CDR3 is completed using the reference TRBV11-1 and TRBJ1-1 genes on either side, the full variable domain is EAEVAQSPRYKITEKSQAVAFWCDPISGHATLYWYRQILGQGPELLVQFQDESVVDDSQLPKDRFSAERLKGVDSTLKIQPAELGDSAMYLCASSFTASNTEAFFGQGTRLTVV.